This T cell receptor beta chain comes out of a study of cytomegalovirus exposure and HLA in healthy donors. The study's findings and limits: A missense variant in DCLRE1C was later tied to TCR beta V- and J-gene trimming. Cytomegalovirus-associated TCR beta chains were listed, numbering 164.

There are a few counts of this clone. Its specificity is unknown. The PCR made use of 60 Vbeta and 13 Jbeta primers. Repertoires were generated with immunoSEQ multiplex PCR, while TCRdb's copy carries only in-frame clones and drops some. The sample comprises about 150,000 clones, about four fifths of which are singletons, and 1.1% rests with the top ten. The CDR3 sequence is 14 residues long. The junction had 5 bases not matched to a gene; V was cut back by 2 bases and J by 6 bases. Per the germline V gene, CDR1 is MNHNY and CDR2 is SVGAGI (reference sequence). The sequenced sample was PBMCs. The TCR originated in a male donor in good health and CMV-seronegative. The chain links TRBV6-6 to TRBJ1-2; 8 nucleotides agree with TRBD1. CDR3 DNA: TGTGCCAGCAGTTACCACAGGGGGGAAGATGGCTACACCTTC. Its translation is CASSYHRGEDGYTF.